This TCR beta chain was recorded in a study of T cells after yellow fever vaccination. Study-level findings and limits: A weaker secondary response peaked on day 5, the primary on day 15. CD4 and CD8 compartments shared a small share of clonotypes, likely from convergent recombination. Detected again after the booster were most primary-vaccination clones, at almost 97% CD4 and approximately 85% CD8.

As for this clonotype: The antigen is not known.

The germline V gene encodes CDR1 SGHRS and CDR2 YFSETQ. The CDR3 sequence is 13 residues long. Trimming removed 4 bases at V and 2 bases at J, with 9 bases between. Generation of TCR cDNA used 5'RACE template switching (which added a universal primer site and UMIs). Using its own MiXCR run on the 5' RACE reads, TCRdb lists one record per CDR3 protein. The sample yields roughly 310,000 distinct CDR3 sequences, approximately 3.8% seen once. The receptor comes from a man aged 18-30 years who received the YFV17D yellow fever vaccine. V usage is TRBV5-1 and J usage is TRBJ2-5; unclear D gene. Sequences were derived from PBMCs, sampled on the day of the yellow fever booster vaccination. Here the CDR3 reads CASSTQPQETQYF. The CDR3 nucleotides are TGCGCCAGCAGCACCCAACCTCAAGAGACCCAGTACTTC.